Sequencing of this T cell receptor (beta chain) was carried out in a study of molecular identifiers for immune sequencing clone quantification. Generation of bulk TCR libraries relied on previously described methods and listed TCR primers. TCRdb passed the PCR reads through MiXCR, listing each CDR3 protein once. The sample lists approximately 97,000 distinct CDR3 sequences; about 35% were seen once. In germline, CDR1 is SEHNR, CDR2 FQNEAQ (reference sequence). V was cut by 5 bases and J by 6 bases, with 16 bases left in between. The CDR3 totals 15 residues. The authors sorted naive CD8 T cells as CD8+CD4-CCR7+CD45RA+. A few counts support this clonotype.

Sequencing was done on a sample of naive CD8+ T cells from blood, with Jurkat cell RNA spiked in. Subset specified: FACS-sorted CD8+CD4-CCR7+CD45RA+ naive T cells. The V call is TRBV7-9, the J call TRBJ1-4; a weak D match, TRBD1 (5 bases). This clonotype was obtained from a human donor in good health. Some libraries in this study had Jurkat cell RNA spiked in. The chain's CDR3 is CASSAGPKGDEKLFF. The CDR3 DNA is TGTGCCAGCAGCGCGGGACCTAAGGGCGATGAAAAACTGTTTTTT.